This T cell receptor (beta chain) was observed in a study of cytomegalovirus exposure and HLA in healthy donors. Study-wide results and limits: According to an earlier analysis, most TCR beta V segments yielded productive rearrangements about 87% or about 30% of the time.

This PCR relied on a set of 60 Vbeta primers and 13 Jbeta primers. Produced via immunoSEQ multiplex PCR; TCRdb's table is partial and in-frame only. This table holds about 150,000 clones, approximately 86% found once. This clone was found once. No antigen is known for it. Sequenced material: PBMCs. The source is a woman between 18 and 29 years old in good health and CMV-seronegative.

Written as DNA, the CDR3 is TGCAGCGTTCAGCGGAGGGGCTCCTACAATGAGCAGTTCTTC. Protein sequence: CSVQRRGSYNEQFF. This chain joins TRBV29-1 and TRBJ2-1; tentative D call: TRBD2 (6 bases). Trimming cost V 5 bases and J 0 bases, with 11 bases left between them. Germline V lookup: CDR1 SQVTM, CDR2 ANQGSEA. There are 14 residues in the CDR3.